The subject of this entry is one T cell receptor (beta chain). The sample comes from a study of T cell clonotyping in hematopoietic cell transplantation. Generated by immunoSEQ multiplex PCR, the TCRdb table keeps only in-frame clones and is missing some. Of approximately 10,000 clones in the sample, 89% were seen once. V lost 0 bases to trimming and J lost 3 bases; unmatched junction nucleotides: 6. This CDR3 has 17 amino acids. The germline V gene has CDR1 SEHNR and CDR2 FQNEAQ (reference sequence). The V and J genes are TRBV7-9 and TRBJ1-5; 9 bases are shared with TRBD1. This clonotype was obtained from a human donor who either received an allogeneic hematopoietic cell transplant for a myeloid malignancy or was a related donor (not recorded which). Some clones in this sample may be carry-over from other donors' samples. Source material: peripheral blood mononuclear cells. The CDR3 DNA sequence: TGTGCCAGCAGCTTAGCGCCGGACAGGGGAAACAATCAGCCCCAGCATTTT. Its translation: CASSLAPDRGNNQPQHF. Full variable domain (missing parts from reference TRBV7-9 and TRBJ1-5): DTGVSQNPRHKITKRGQNVTFRCDPISEHNRLYWYRQTLGQGPEFLTYFQNEAQLEKSRLLSDRFSAERPKGSFSTLEIQRTEQGDSAMYLCASSLAPDRGNNQPQHFGDGTRLSIL.